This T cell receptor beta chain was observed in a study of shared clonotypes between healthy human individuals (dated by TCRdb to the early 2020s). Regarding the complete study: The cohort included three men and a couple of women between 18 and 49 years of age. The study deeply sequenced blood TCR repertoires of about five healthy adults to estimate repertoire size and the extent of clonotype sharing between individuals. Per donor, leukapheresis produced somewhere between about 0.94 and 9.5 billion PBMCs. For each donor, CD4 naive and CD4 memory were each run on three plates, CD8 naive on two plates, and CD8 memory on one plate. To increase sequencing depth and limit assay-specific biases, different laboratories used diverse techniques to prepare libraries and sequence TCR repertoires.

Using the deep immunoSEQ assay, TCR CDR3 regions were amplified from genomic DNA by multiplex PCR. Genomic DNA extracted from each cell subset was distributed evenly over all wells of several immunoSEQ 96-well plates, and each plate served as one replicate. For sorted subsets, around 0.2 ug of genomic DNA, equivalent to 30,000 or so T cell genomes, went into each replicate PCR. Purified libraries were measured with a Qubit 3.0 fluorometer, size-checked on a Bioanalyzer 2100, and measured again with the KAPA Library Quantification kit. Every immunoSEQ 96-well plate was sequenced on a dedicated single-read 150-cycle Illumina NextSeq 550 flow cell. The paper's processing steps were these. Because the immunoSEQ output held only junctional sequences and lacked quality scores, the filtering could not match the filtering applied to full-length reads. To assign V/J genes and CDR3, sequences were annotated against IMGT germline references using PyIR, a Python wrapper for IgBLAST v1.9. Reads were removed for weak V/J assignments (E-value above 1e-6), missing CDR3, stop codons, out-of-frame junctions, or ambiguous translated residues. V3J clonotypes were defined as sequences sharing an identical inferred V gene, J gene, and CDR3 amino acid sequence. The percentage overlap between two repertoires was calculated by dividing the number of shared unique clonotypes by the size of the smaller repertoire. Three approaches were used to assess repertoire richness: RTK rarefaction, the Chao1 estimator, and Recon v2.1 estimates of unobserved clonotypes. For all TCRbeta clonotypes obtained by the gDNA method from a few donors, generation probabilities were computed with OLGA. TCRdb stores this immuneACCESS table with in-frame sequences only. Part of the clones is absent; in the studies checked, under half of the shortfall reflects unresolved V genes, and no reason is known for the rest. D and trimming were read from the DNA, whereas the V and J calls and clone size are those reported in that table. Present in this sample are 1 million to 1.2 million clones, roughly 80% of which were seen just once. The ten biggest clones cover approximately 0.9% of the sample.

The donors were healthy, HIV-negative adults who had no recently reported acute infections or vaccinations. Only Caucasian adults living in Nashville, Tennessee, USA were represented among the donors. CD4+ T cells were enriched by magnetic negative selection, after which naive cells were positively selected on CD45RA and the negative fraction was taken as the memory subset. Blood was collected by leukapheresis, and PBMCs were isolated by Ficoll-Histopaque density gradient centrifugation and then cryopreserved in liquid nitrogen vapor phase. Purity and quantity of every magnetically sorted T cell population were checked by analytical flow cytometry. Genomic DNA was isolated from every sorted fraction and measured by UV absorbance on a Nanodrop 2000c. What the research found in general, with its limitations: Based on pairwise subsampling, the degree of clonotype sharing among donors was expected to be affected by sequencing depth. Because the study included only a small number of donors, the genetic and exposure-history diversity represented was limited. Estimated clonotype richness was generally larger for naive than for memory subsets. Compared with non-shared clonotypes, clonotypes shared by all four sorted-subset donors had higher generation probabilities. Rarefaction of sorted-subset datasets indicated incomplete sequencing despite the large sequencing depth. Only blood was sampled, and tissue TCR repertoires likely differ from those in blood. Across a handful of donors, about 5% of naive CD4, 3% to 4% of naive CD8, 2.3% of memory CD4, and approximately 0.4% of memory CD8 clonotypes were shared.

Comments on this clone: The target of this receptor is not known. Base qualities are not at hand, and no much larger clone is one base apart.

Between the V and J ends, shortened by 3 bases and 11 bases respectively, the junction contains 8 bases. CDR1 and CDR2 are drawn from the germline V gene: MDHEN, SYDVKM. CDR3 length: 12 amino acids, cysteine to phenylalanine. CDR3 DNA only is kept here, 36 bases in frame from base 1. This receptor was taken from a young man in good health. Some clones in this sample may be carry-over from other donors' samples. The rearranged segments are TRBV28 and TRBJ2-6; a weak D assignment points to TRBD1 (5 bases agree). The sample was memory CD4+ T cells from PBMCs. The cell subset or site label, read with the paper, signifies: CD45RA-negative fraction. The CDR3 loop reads CASSLGRDVLTF. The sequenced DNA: TGTGCCAGCAGTTTGGGCAGGGACGTCCTGACTTTC.